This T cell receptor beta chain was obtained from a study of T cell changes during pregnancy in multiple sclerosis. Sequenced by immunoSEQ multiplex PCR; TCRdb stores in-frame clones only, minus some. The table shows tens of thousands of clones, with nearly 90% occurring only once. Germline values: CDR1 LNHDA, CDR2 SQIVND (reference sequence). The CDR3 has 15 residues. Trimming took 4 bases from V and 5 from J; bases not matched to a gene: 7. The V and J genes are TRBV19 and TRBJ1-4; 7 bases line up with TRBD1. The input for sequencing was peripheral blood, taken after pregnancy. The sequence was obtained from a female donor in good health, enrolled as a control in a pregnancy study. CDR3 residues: CASSTRGQQNEKLFF. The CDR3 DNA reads TGTGCCAGTAGTACGAGGGGGCAACAGAATGAAAAACTGTTTTTT.